The rows below give T cell receptor beta chains drawn from one sample of a study of T cell responses to AZD1222 COVID-19 vaccine. Produced via immunoSEQ multiplex PCR; TCRdb's table is partial and in-frame only. Here the sample spans about 140,000 clones, 85% to 95% being singletons. Sequencing used peripheral blood, obtained on day 0 of MenACWY control vaccination. All receptors come from an adult in good health. CDR3s include the opening cysteine and the closing phenylalanine or tryptophan. D genes are given only for firm matches. Not every row has a clone size; where given, it reads once, few, many or a size class.

j_gene: TRBJ2-1; v_gene: TRBV29-1; abundance: .; d_gene: TRBD2; CDR3nt: TGCAGCGTTTCCGGGACTAGCGGGCGCTACAATGAGCAGTTCTTC; CDR3aa: CSVSGTSGRYNEQFF
j_gene: TRBJ2-6; v_gene: TRBV7-2; abundance: .; d_gene: .; CDR3nt: TGTGCCAGCAGCTTCGCGTCGGCTTCTGGGGCCAACGTCCTGACTTTC; CDR3aa: CASSFASASGANVLTF
j_gene: TRBJ2-3; v_gene: TRBV18; abundance: .; d_gene: TRBD1; CDR3nt: TGTGCCAGCTCACCCGGGACAGGGGGAGATACGCAGTATTTT; CDR3aa: CASSPGTGGDTQYF
j_gene: TRBJ2-3; v_gene: TRBV10-3; abundance: .; d_gene: .; CDR3nt: TGTGCCATCAGTGAGTATGGCGCGGGGCCAGATACGCAGTATTTT; CDR3aa: CAISEYGAGPDTQYF
j_gene: TRBJ1-4; v_gene: TRBV19; abundance: .; d_gene: .; CDR3nt: TGTGCCAGTAAGGCCCCGGGGGCAAGGGAAAAACTGTTTTTT; CDR3aa: CASKAPGAREKLFF
j_gene: TRBJ2-2; v_gene: TRBV30; abundance: .; d_gene: .; CDR3nt: TGTGCCCAGCGTGTCGGGGAGCTGTTTTTT; CDR3aa: CAQRVGELFF
j_gene: TRBJ2-2; v_gene: TRBV6-4; abundance: .; d_gene: .; CDR3nt: TGTGCCAGCAAACCGGGACCGTACACCGGGGAGCTGTTTTTT; CDR3aa: CASKPGPYTGELFF
j_gene: TRBJ1-5; v_gene: TRBV19; abundance: .; d_gene: .; CDR3nt: TGTGCCAGCGCCAGACAGGGCAATCAGCCCCAGCATTTT; CDR3aa: CASARQGNQPQHF
j_gene: TRBJ2-5; v_gene: TRBV29-1; abundance: .; d_gene: TRBD1; CDR3nt: TGCAGCCTTGGACAGGGAGGAGAGACCCAGTACTTC; CDR3aa: CSLGQGGETQYF
j_gene: TRBJ2-7; v_gene: TRBV7-2; abundance: .; d_gene: TRBD2; CDR3nt: TGTGCCAGCAGCTTAGCCCTTAGCGGGGGCCAAAGCTCCTACGAGCAGTACTTC; CDR3aa: CASSLALSGGQSSYEQYF
j_gene: TRBJ1-1; v_gene: TRBV25-1; abundance: .; d_gene: .; CDR3nt: TGTGCCAGCAGTGAAGTGGCGTCGCTGGAAGCTTTCTTT; CDR3aa: CASSEVASLEAFF
j_gene: TRBJ2-1; v_gene: TRBV7-9; abundance: .; d_gene: .; CDR3nt: TGTGCCAGCAGCCCAGGGTTGTCAGGGTACTACAATGAGCAGTTCTTC; CDR3aa: CASSPGLSGYYNEQFF
j_gene: TRBJ1-2; v_gene: TRBV19; abundance: .; d_gene: TRBD1; CDR3nt: TGTGCCAGTAGTACGGGACAGGCGTTTGGCTATGGCTACACCTTC; CDR3aa: CASSTGQAFGYGYTF
j_gene: TRBJ1-1; v_gene: TRBV2; abundance: .; d_gene: .; CDR3nt: TGTGCCAGCAGTTTACCAGGCCGCACTGAAGCTTTCTTT; CDR3aa: CASSLPGRTEAFF
j_gene: TRBJ2-1; v_gene: TRBV3-1/TRBV3-2; abundance: .; d_gene: .; CDR3nt: TGTGCCAGCAGCCAAGCGGGGGCCTTCCTCCAGTTCTTC; CDR3aa: CASSQAGAFLQFF
j_gene: TRBJ1-1; v_gene: TRBV2; abundance: .; d_gene: .; CDR3nt: TGTGCCAGCATACAGGCGGGGGATGGAGCTTTCTTT; CDR3aa: CASIQAGDGAFF
j_gene: TRBJ2-3; v_gene: TRBV29-1; abundance: .; d_gene: .; CDR3nt: TGCAGCGTTGAACCCGGGGGAGATACGCAGTATTTT; CDR3aa: CSVEPGGDTQYF
j_gene: TRBJ1-2; v_gene: TRBV6-2/TRBV6-3; abundance: .; d_gene: TRBD1; CDR3nt: TGTGCCAGCAGTTACTCGTTGGGACAGATGAACTATGGCTACACCTTC; CDR3aa: CASSYSLGQMNYGYTF
j_gene: TRBJ1-2; v_gene: TRBV7-6; abundance: .; d_gene: .; CDR3nt: TGTGCCAGCAGCTTAGAGGCGGGAGTCAACTATGGCTACACCTTC; CDR3aa: CASSLEAGVNYGYTF
j_gene: TRBJ2-3; v_gene: TRBV5-4; abundance: .; d_gene: .; CDR3nt: TGTGCCAGCAGCTTAAGTCAAGCCGTACAAGATACGCAGTATTTT; CDR3aa: CASSLSQAVQDTQYF
j_gene: TRBJ1-2; v_gene: TRBV5-4; abundance: .; d_gene: TRBD1; CDR3nt: TGTGCCAGCAGCTGGACAGGGGCCCCTGGCTACACCTTC; CDR3aa: CASSWTGAPGYTF
j_gene: TRBJ1-4; v_gene: TRBV15; abundance: .; d_gene: .; CDR3nt: TGTGCCACCAGCAGCGGGGGGACTAATGAAAAACTGTTTTTT; CDR3aa: CATSSGGTNEKLFF
j_gene: TRBJ1-6; v_gene: TRBV7-9; abundance: .; d_gene: .; CDR3nt: TGTGCCAGCAGCCCCTTCCAGGGCAGGGATTCACCCCTCCACTTT; CDR3aa: CASSPFQGRDSPLHF
j_gene: TRBJ2-7; v_gene: TRBV5-1; abundance: .; d_gene: TRBD1; CDR3nt: TGCGCCAGCAGCTTGATGTGGCAAGGGACAGGGCCCTACGAGCAGTACTTC; CDR3aa: CASSLMWQGTGPYEQYF
j_gene: TRBJ2-7; v_gene: TRBV6-2/TRBV6-3; abundance: .; d_gene: .; CDR3nt: TGTGCCAGCAGTTCTTACCGATACGAGCAGTACTTC; CDR3aa: CASSSYRYEQYF
j_gene: TRBJ1-6; v_gene: TRBV28; abundance: .; d_gene: .; CDR3nt: TGTGCCAGCAGGAAGTATAATTCACCCCTCCACTTT; CDR3aa: CASRKYNSPLHF
j_gene: TRBJ2-2; v_gene: TRBV18; abundance: .; d_gene: .; CDR3nt: TGTGCCAGCTCACCACGCGGGATGAACACCGGGGAGCTGTTTTTT; CDR3aa: CASSPRGMNTGELFF
j_gene: TRBJ1-1; v_gene: TRBV2; abundance: .; d_gene: .; CDR3nt: TGTGCCAGCAGTGAATCAAGATATCGGAACACTGAAGCTTTCTTT; CDR3aa: CASSESRYRNTEAFF
j_gene: TRBJ2-1; v_gene: TRBV18; abundance: .; d_gene: .; CDR3nt: TGTGCCAGCTCACCAGGGTTTAGTTCAAATGAGCAGTTCTTC; CDR3aa: CASSPGFSSNEQFF
j_gene: TRBJ1-4; v_gene: TRBV7-9; abundance: .; d_gene: .; CDR3nt: TGTGCCAGCAGCTCAGATGGTTCCTGGGGAGAAAAACTGTTTTTT; CDR3aa: CASSSDGSWGEKLFF
j_gene: TRBJ1-4; v_gene: TRBV19; abundance: .; d_gene: .; CDR3nt: TGTGCCAGTAAGCCTCACCCGGGATCCACGGGTGAAAAACTGTTTTTT; CDR3aa: CASKPHPGSTGEKLFF
j_gene: TRBJ2-7; v_gene: TRBV4-1; abundance: .; d_gene: .; CDR3nt: TGCGCCAGCAGCCCCCTCCCGATGCGGGATTACGAGCAGTACTTC; CDR3aa: CASSPLPMRDYEQYF
j_gene: TRBJ2-3; v_gene: TRBV3-1/TRBV3-2; abundance: .; d_gene: .; CDR3nt: TGTGCCAGCAGCCAAGATTTGCCCGGGGGCACAGATACGCAGTATTTT; CDR3aa: CASSQDLPGGTDTQYF
j_gene: TRBJ2-1; v_gene: TRBV2; abundance: .; d_gene: TRBD1; CDR3nt: TGTGCCAGCCGGCCAGGGGGTGGTTCCGGTGAGCAGTTCTTC; CDR3aa: CASRPGGGSGEQFF
j_gene: TRBJ1-3; v_gene: TRBV5-1; abundance: .; d_gene: .; CDR3nt: TGCGCCAGCAGCCCGGGAATGACCGACCCTGGAAACACCATATATTTT; CDR3aa: CASSPGMTDPGNTIYF
j_gene: TRBJ1-6; v_gene: TRBV9; abundance: .; d_gene: TRBD1; CDR3nt: TGTGCCAGCAGCGTAGAGAGTATGGGACAGAGCCGAGGAGCACCCCTCCACTTT; CDR3aa: CASSVESMGQSRGAPLHF
j_gene: TRBJ2-5; v_gene: TRBV5-1; abundance: .; d_gene: TRBD2; CDR3nt: TGCGCCAGCAGAGTAGTAGCGGGGTCGGAGACCCAGTACTTC; CDR3aa: CASRVVAGSETQYF
j_gene: TRBJ2-5; v_gene: TRBV7-9; abundance: .; d_gene: TRBD2; CDR3nt: TGTGCCAGCAGAGGGGCTGGGAGGGGAGAGACCCAGTACTTC; CDR3aa: CASRGAGRGETQYF
j_gene: TRBJ1-1; v_gene: TRBV2; abundance: .; d_gene: .; CDR3nt: TGTGCCAGCAGTGAGATCGGCTTCGATAAAGCTTTCTTT; CDR3aa: CASSEIGFDKAFF
j_gene: TRBJ1-6; v_gene: TRBV3-1/TRBV3-2; abundance: once; d_gene: .; CDR3nt: TGTGCCAGCAGCCCGGACAGACGACAATCAAGCTCCTATAATTCACCCCTCCACTTT; CDR3aa: CASSPDRRQSSSYNSPLHF
j_gene: TRBJ1-2; v_gene: TRBV27; abundance: once; d_gene: .; CDR3nt: TGTGCCAGCAGTTTCAGGGAAAACTATGGCTACACCTTC; CDR3aa: CASSFRENYGYTF
j_gene: TRBJ1-1; v_gene: TRBV5-1; abundance: .; d_gene: .; CDR3nt: TGCGCCAGCAGCTTGGCCAGGGGAAAGGGCACTGAAGCTTTCTTT; CDR3aa: CASSLARGKGTEAFF
j_gene: TRBJ2-5; v_gene: TRBV11-2; abundance: .; d_gene: .; CDR3nt: TGTGCCAGCAGCTTAGCTGGCACAGGAGAAGAGACCCAGTACTTC; CDR3aa: CASSLAGTGEETQYF
j_gene: TRBJ1-1; v_gene: TRBV6-5; abundance: .; d_gene: TRBD1; CDR3nt: TGTGCCAGCAGTAGACAGGGGGCCGATGAAGCTTTCTTT; CDR3aa: CASSRQGADEAFF
j_gene: TRBJ1-2; v_gene: TRBV19; abundance: .; d_gene: .; CDR3nt: TGTGCCAGTAAAATCTCGGAAAGGGGCTATGGCTACACCTTC; CDR3aa: CASKISERGYGYTF
j_gene: TRBJ2-3; v_gene: TRBV19; abundance: .; d_gene: TRBD2; CDR3nt: TGTGCCAGTAGTCCGACTAGCGGGGGCACAGATACGCAGTATTTT; CDR3aa: CASSPTSGGTDTQYF
j_gene: TRBJ1-2; v_gene: TRBV7-8; abundance: .; d_gene: .; CDR3nt: TGTGCCAGCAGCTTAGCGGCAGGGCCCTACTATGGCTACACCTTC; CDR3aa: CASSLAAGPYYGYTF
j_gene: TRBJ1-1; v_gene: TRBV13; abundance: .; d_gene: .; CDR3nt: TGTGCCAGCAGCTTAGGGACGGAGAACACTGAAGCTTTCTTT; CDR3aa: CASSLGTENTEAFF
j_gene: TRBJ1-1; v_gene: TRBV4-1; abundance: .; d_gene: TRBD1; CDR3nt: TGCGCCAGCAGCCAAGTGAAGGGGGCGGACACTGAAGCTTTCTTT; CDR3aa: CASSQVKGADTEAFF
j_gene: TRBJ1-5; v_gene: TRBV19; abundance: .; d_gene: .; CDR3nt: TGTGCCAGTAGTGGGGGGAGAGGAAGCAATCAGCCCCAGCATTTT; CDR3aa: CASSGGRGSNQPQHF
j_gene: TRBJ2-1; v_gene: TRBV12-3/TRBV12-4; abundance: .; d_gene: .; CDR3nt: TGTGCCAGCAGTTTTGTCAGAGCTAAGCAGTTCTTC; CDR3aa: CASSFVRAKQFF
j_gene: TRBJ2-1; v_gene: TRBV29-1; abundance: .; d_gene: TRBD1; CDR3nt: TGCAGCGCCGGAGACAGGGGTAGTTTCAATGAGCAGTTCTTC; CDR3aa: CSAGDRGSFNEQFF
j_gene: TRBJ1-6; v_gene: TRBV4-3; abundance: .; d_gene: .; CDR3nt: TGCGCCAGCAGCCAACTATCATCGGGCTCACCCCTCCACTTT; CDR3aa: CASSQLSSGSPLHF
j_gene: TRBJ1-3; v_gene: TRBV5-1; abundance: once; d_gene: TRBD1; CDR3nt: TGCGCCAGCAGCAGGGGACAGGGAGCCTCTGGAAACACCATATATTTT; CDR3aa: CASSRGQGASGNTIYF